These 32 T cell receptor beta chains were sequenced from one sample in a study of cytomegalovirus exposure and HLA in healthy donors. The PCR was carried out with 60 Vbeta primers and 13 Jbeta primers. Using immunoSEQ multiplex PCR, the repertoire was profiled, and TCRdb retains in-frame clones only, with some absent. The table includes around 140,000 clones, 75% to 80% detected once. The sample was PBMCs. The receptors were gathered from a woman aged 55-69 years in good health and CMV-seronegative.

The chain employs TRBV28 and TRBJ2-2, with 13 bases that match TRBD2. Trimming removed 4 bases from V and 0 bases from J; junction bases left unmatched: 8. Germline values: CDR1 MDHEN, CDR2 SYDVKM. CDR3 length: 19 residues. The CDR3 is CASSSGGLAGVTNTGELFF. CDR3 DNA: TGTGCCAGCAGTTCCGGAGGACTAGCGGGGGTTACGAACACCGGGGAGCTGTTTTTT.

In DNA form, the CDR3 reads TGTGCCAGCAGCCGACAGATGGGCACTGAAGCTTTCTTT. It codes for CASSRQMGTEAFF. This chain uses TRBV11-2 with TRBJ1-1; tentatively, D is TRBD1 (5 bases). V was trimmed by 5 bases and J by 4 bases, leaving 11 bases between them. The germline gives CDR1 SGHAT, CDR2 FQNNGV. CDR3 length: 13 amino acids.

V gene TRBV7-3 combines with J gene TRBJ2-1; 14 positions match TRBD2. The CDR3 has 14 amino acids. Germline trimming cut 2 bases from V and 12 bases from J; bases unmatched to any gene: 3. CDR1 and CDR2 (germline): SGHTA, FQGTGA. CDR3 in amino acids: CASSLGTSGSWQFF. The DNA of the CDR3 is TGTGCCAGCAGCTTAGGGACTAGCGGGAGTTGGCAGTTCTTC.

The chain links TRBV5-1 to TRBJ2-5; 7 bases line up with TRBD1. The CDR3 spans 13 residues. V trimming: 3 bases; J trimming: 1 base; junction bases outside the gene matches: 0. The germline CDR1 and CDR2 sequences are SGHRS and YFSETQ. The CDR3 protein is CASSWTGQETQYF. In DNA, the CDR3 is TGCGCCAGCAGCTGGACAGGCCAAGAGACCCAGTACTTC.

This clone came up a few times. The chain uses TRBV5-1 and TRBJ2-7; 10 nucleotides line up with TRBD2. The CDR3 sequence is 19 residues long. Trimming cost V 0 bases and J 2 bases; bases outside gene matches: 14. Germline assignment: CDR1 SGHRS and CDR2 YFSETQ. The CDR3 here is CASSLARGAGGSLTYEQYF. For the CDR3, the DNA is TGCGCCAGCAGCTTGGCCCGCGGAGCGGGAGGGTCCCTTACCTACGAGCAGTACTTC.

Only one count was recorded for this clone. The rearrangement links TRBV5-1 to TRBJ2-5; D is uncertain. V lost 0 bases, J lost 5 bases, and 5 bases lay in between. Germline V gene data show CDR1 as SGHRS and CDR2 as YFSETQ. The CDR3 covers 12 residues. The CDR3 loop is CASSLVGETQYF. The CDR3 DNA reads as TGCGCCAGCAGCTTGGTCGGGGAGACCCAGTACTTC.

The chain carries TRBV2 and TRBJ2-2; tentatively, D is TRBD2 (5 bases). V was shortened by 6 bases and J by 0 bases, with 8 bases between the two germline ends. CDR1 SNHLY and CDR2 FYNNEI come from the germline V gene. There are 14 residues in the CDR3. The CDR3 reads CASSVTTNTGELFF. CDR3 bases: TGTGCCAGCAGCGTGACTACGAACACCGGGGAGCTGTTTTTT.

This clone was detected only once. The chain joins TRBV6-1 to TRBJ2-5; 11 nucleotides match TRBD1. The better agreement between TRBJ2-7 and the DNA end casts doubt on the J call. Germline values: CDR1 MNHNS, CDR2 SASEGT. The CDR3 spans 16 residues. CDR3 DNA sequence: TGTGCCAGCAGTGAATGGGGGACAGGGGGGTCCTACGAGCAGTACTTC. It specifies CASSEWGTGGSYEQYF.

This sequence joins TRBV28 and TRBJ2-1, with 9 bases aligning to TRBD2. Trimming at V came to 2 bases and at J to 2 bases, leaving 1 base not matched to a gene. The CDR3 has 15 residues. Germline lookup yields CDR1 MDHEN and CDR2 SYDVKM. The CDR3 sequence: CASSLQRGAYNEQFF. Here the CDR3 DNA reads TGTGCCAGCAGTTTACAGCGGGGGGCCTACAATGAGCAGTTCTTC.

The table lists this clone with a few counts. The gene calls are TRBV2 and TRBJ2-1; 9 bases are shared with TRBD1. J lost 6 bases, V lost 5 bases, and 8 bases had no gene match. Germline CDR1 SNHLY, CDR2 FYNNEI. CDR3 length: 15 amino acids. The CDR3 loop reads CASSQTDRGPNEQFF. The CDR3 DNA reads TGTGCCAGCAGTCAGACGGACAGGGGCCCCAATGAGCAGTTCTTC.

The chain recombines TRBV27 with TRBJ2-2; D gene uncertain. V was trimmed by 3 bases and J by 3 bases, leaving 5 bases between them. Looked up from germline, CDR1 is MNHEY and CDR2 is SMNVEV (reference sequence). This CDR3 region has 13 residues. The CDR3 sequence is CASSFPDTGELFF. Here the CDR3 DNA reads TGTGCCAGCAGTTTTCCGGACACCGGGGAGCTGTTTTTT.

The gene calls are TRBV4-1 and TRBJ2-2, with 10 nucleotides matching TRBD1. Germline CDR1 reads MGHRA; CDR2 reads YSYEKL. The CDR3 contains 16 residues. The V and J ends lost 2 bases and 4 bases, in that order; junction bases with no gene match: 4. This CDR3 is CASSQQRTGGTGELFF. DNA of the CDR3: TGCGCCAGCAGCCAACAGCGGACAGGGGGCACCGGGGAGCTGTTTTTT.

The J gene is TRBJ2-7, the V gene TRBV14, with 10 bases that match TRBD2. Germline-derived CDR1 and CDR2 are SGHDN and FVKESK. This CDR3 is 15 amino acids long. Losses at the gene ends were 4 bases for V and 3 bases for J; bases not matched to a gene: 6. The CDR3 region has the DNA TGTGCCAGCAGCCCCGGACTAGCGGACTACTACGAGCAGTACTTC. Translating it yields CASSPGLADYYEQYF. The full variable domain, with the rest looked up from reference TRBV14 and TRBJ2-7, is EAGVTQFPSHSVIEKGQTVTLRCDPISGHDNLYWYRRVMGKEIKFLLHFVKESKQDESGMPNNRFLAERTGGTYSTLKVQPAELEDSGVYFCASSPGLADYYEQYFGPGTRLTVT.

The chain combines TRBV15 with TRBJ2-1; 10 bases are a match to TRBD1. The J segment lost 5 bases and the V segment lost 5 bases, leaving 0 bases of the junction unmatched. This CDR3 comprises 13 residues. Per germline, CDR1 LNHNV and CDR2 YYDKDF (reference sequence). The CDR3 loop reads CATSGTGDNEQFF. In nucleotides, the CDR3 is TGTGCCACCAGCGGGACAGGGGACAATGAGCAGTTCTTC. Based on the CDR3 plus reference TRBV15 and TRBJ2-1, the full variable domain is DAMVIQNPRYQVTQFGKPVTLSCSQTLNHNVMYWYQQKSSQAPKLLFHYYDKDFNNEADTPDNFQSRRPNTSFCFLDIRSPGLGDTAMYLCATSGTGDNEQFFGPGTRLTVL.

This rearrangement joins TRBV28 to TRBJ1-3; 7 bases agree with TRBD1. This CDR3 is built from 15 residues. Germline values: CDR1 MDHEN, CDR2 SYDVKM. J gave up 4 bases and V 6 bases, and 9 bases lay outside the gene matches. CDR3 bases: TGTGCCAGCAGCCCCCCAGGGGGGTTGGGAAACACCATATATTTT. Protein sequence: CASSPPGGLGNTIYF.

The rearrangement joins TRBV4-1 to TRBJ2-3; TRBD1 is a possible D gene (5 bases). Germline V gives CDR1 MGHRA, CDR2 YSYEKL. V shed 1 base and J shed 2 bases, with 13 bases lying between them. The CDR3 has 16 residues. CDR3 loop: CASSQVTGSNTDTQYF. The CDR3 nucleotides read TGCGCCAGCAGCCAAGTCACAGGATCTAACACAGATACGCAGTATTTT.

This clone has just a few counts. The chain employs TRBV6-1 and TRBJ2-7; D possibly corresponds to TRBD2 (5 bases). This CDR3 comprises 13 residues. V was shortened by 4 bases and J by 2 bases, with 9 bases between the two germline ends. Germline V gene sequence: CDR1 MNHNS, CDR2 SASEGT. The DNA of the CDR3 is TGTGCCAGCAGTGTCGCGACTACCTACGAGCAGTACTTC. Amino acid sequence: CASSVATTYEQYF.

This chain connects TRBV4-2 to TRBJ2-2; the D gene is possibly TRBD2 (6 bases). The V gene's germline CDR1 is LGHNA and CDR2 YNFKEQ. V was cut by 0 bases and J by 5 bases, with 19 bases left in between. The CDR3 extends over 18 amino acids. Here the CDR3 reads CASSQDPAKRLVTGELFF. Written as DNA, the CDR3 is TGTGCCAGCAGCCAAGATCCCGCGAAAAGACTAGTAACCGGGGAGCTGTTTTTT.

The chain is built from TRBV6-6 and TRBJ2-1; 8 positions agree with TRBD2. V gave up 5 bases and J gave up 8 bases; unmatched junction bases: 14. Per germline, CDR1 MNHNY and CDR2 SVGAGI (reference sequence). The CDR3 length is 16 residues. CDR3 DNA sequence: TGTGCCAGCAGTCCCCTAAAGGCGGCCGGGGGGGATGAGCAGTTCTTC. Its protein is CASSPLKAAGGDEQFF.

This rearrangement joins TRBV19 to TRBJ2-3, with D possibly matching TRBD2 (7 bases). This CDR3 spans 15 amino acids. V was trimmed by 4 bases and J by 6 bases, leaving 17 bases between them. CDR1 LNHDA and CDR2 SQIVND come from the germline V gene (reference sequence). The chain's CDR3 is CASSRSAGAWDTQYF. Written as DNA, the CDR3 is TGTGCCAGTAGTAGGTCGGCGGGGGCGTGGGATACGCAGTATTTT.

The chain combines TRBV27 with TRBJ2-3, with 10 bases fitting TRBD2. V gave up 5 bases and J gave up 0 bases; unmatched junction bases: 2. The V gene's germline CDR1 is MNHEY and CDR2 SMNVEV (reference sequence). The CDR3 contains 15 residues. The CDR3 DNA follows: TGTGCCAGCAGTGCGACTAGCGGGAGCACAGATACGCAGTATTTT. Translating gives CASSATSGSTDTQYF.

The chain combines TRBV7-6 with TRBJ2-3, with 8 positions matching TRBD2. The germline CDR1 and CDR2 sequences are SGHVS and FNYEAQ. V lost 2 bases to trimming and J lost 3 bases; unmatched junction nucleotides: 13. This CDR3 is built from 18 residues. The DNA for the CDR3 is TGTGCCAGCAGCTTAAATAGTGAAGGACTAGCTGGGACAGATACGCAGTATTTT. Amino acid sequence: CASSLNSEGLAGTDTQYF.

This sequence joins TRBV27 and TRBJ2-3, with 10 nucleotides matching TRBD1. Looked up from germline, CDR1 is MNHEY and CDR2 is SMNVEV (reference sequence). The CDR3 runs to 15 residues. The trim removed 6 bases at V and 1 base at J, leaving 4 bases unmatched. The CDR3 nucleotides read TGTGCCAGCAGCACCGGGACAGGGGGCACAGATACGCAGTATTTT. It translates to CASSTGTGGTDTQYF.

The chain recombines TRBV7-8 with TRBJ2-1, with D tentatively TRBD2 (5 bases). V lost 5 bases and J lost 8, with 16 bases in between. Germline V CDR1 and CDR2: SGHVS, FQNEAQ. This CDR3 is built from 14 residues. The CDR3 coding sequence is TGTGCCAGCAGCGAAGGACTTCCGCTAGATGAGCAGTTCTTC. Translating gives CASSEGLPLDEQFF.

The rearrangement joins TRBV6-5 to TRBJ1-6; a possible D gene is TRBD1 (5 bases). Deletions cut 5 bases from V and 10 bases from J, with 15 bases between. The CDR3 loop spans 14 amino acids. Per germline, CDR1 MNHEY and CDR2 SVGAGI. DNA of the CDR3: TGTGCCAGCAGTCCCGAGCAGGGAGGCTCACCCCTCCACTTT. This codes for CASSPEQGGSPLHF.

This chain joins TRBV4-1 and TRBJ2-3; TRBD2 agrees at 7 bases. This CDR3 contains 16 residues. Germline CDR1 is MGHRA and CDR2 is YSYEKL. The V and J ends lost 0 bases and 2 bases, in that order; junction bases with no gene match: 5. CDR3 bases: TGCGCCAGCAGCCAAGATGGGGGGGGGAACACAGATACGCAGTATTTT. Translated: CASSQDGGGNTDTQYF.

The CDR3 protein is CASSQTEEPGLGTVRDTQYF. The CDR3 region has the DNA TGTGCCAGCAGCCAAACTGAAGAACCGGGACTAGGGACTGTGAGGGATACGCAGTATTTT. This chain connects TRBV9 to TRBJ2-3, with 8 bases fitting TRBD2. Per germline, CDR1 SGDLS and CDR2 YYNGEE. This CDR3 comprises 20 residues. Trimming cost V 4 bases and J 6 bases; bases outside gene matches: 25.

The rearrangement joins TRBV7-3 to TRBJ1-1; D is uncertain. Trimming removed 2 bases from V and 0 bases from J, with 22 bases in between. The CDR3 has 19 amino acids. Germline V gene sequence: CDR1 SGHTA, CDR2 FQGTGA. This chain's CDR3 is CASSLLFQVTAQMNTEAFF. CDR3 DNA: TGTGCCAGCAGCTTATTGTTTCAGGTCACAGCACAAATGAACACTGAAGCTTTCTTT.

The chain is built from TRBV27 and TRBJ2-5; possibly TRBD1 for D (5 bases). The assigned J gene may be wrong: the sequence end matches TRBJ2-7 better. CDR1 MNHEY and CDR2 SMNVEV come from the germline V gene (reference sequence). This CDR3 contains 15 residues. The CDR3 DNA reads TGTGCCAGCAGTTTATCGGTTGGGCAGGGTTACGAGCAGTACTTC. Protein product: CASSLSVGQGYEQYF.

V usage is TRBV30 and J usage is TRBJ2-7, with TRBD1 as a possible D gene (6 bases). The ends were cut back, 2 bases at V and 0 bases at J, with 14 bases in the middle. CDR3 length equals 15 residues. CDR1 is GTSNPN, CDR2 SVGIG, per germline (reference sequence). DNA of the CDR3: TGTGCCTGGAGTTGGCAGACAGGCATCTCCTACGAGCAGTACTTC. Protein product: CAWSWQTGISYEQYF.

V is TRBV25-1 and J is TRBJ2-3; tentatively, D is TRBD2 (5 bases). Between the trimmed V and J ends, which lost 8 bases and 8 bases, there was a span of 8 bases. The CDR3 spans 10 residues. CDR1 is MGHDK, CDR2 SYGVNS, per germline. The DNA of the CDR3 is TGTGCCAGCCTGGCGGGTACGCAGTATTTT. Translating gives CASLAGTQYF.

The chain is built from TRBV30 and TRBJ2-5; 7 bases are a match to TRBD1. Germline CDR1 is GTSNPN and CDR2 is SVGIG (reference sequence). Trimming cost V 2 bases and J 1 base; bases outside gene matches: 4. The CDR3 spans 14 residues. The CDR3 reads CAWSLGTAQETQYF. The CDR3 DNA follows: TGTGCCTGGAGTCTCGGGACAGCCCAAGAGACCCAGTACTTC.